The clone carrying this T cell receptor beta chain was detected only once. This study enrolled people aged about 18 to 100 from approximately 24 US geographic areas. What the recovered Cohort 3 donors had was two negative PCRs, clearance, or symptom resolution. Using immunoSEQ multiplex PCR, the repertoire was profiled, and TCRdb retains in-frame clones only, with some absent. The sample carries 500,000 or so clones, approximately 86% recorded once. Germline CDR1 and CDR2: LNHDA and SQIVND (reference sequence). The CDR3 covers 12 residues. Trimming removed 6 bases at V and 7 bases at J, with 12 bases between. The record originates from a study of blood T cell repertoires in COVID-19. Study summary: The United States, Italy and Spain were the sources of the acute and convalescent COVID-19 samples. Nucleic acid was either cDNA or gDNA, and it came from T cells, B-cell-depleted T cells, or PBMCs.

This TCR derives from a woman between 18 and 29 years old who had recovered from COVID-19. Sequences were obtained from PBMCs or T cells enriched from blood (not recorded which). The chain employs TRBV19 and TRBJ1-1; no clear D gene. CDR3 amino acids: CASSLVEGEAFF. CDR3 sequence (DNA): TGTGCCAGTAGCCTGGTTGAGGGTGAAGCTTTCTTT.